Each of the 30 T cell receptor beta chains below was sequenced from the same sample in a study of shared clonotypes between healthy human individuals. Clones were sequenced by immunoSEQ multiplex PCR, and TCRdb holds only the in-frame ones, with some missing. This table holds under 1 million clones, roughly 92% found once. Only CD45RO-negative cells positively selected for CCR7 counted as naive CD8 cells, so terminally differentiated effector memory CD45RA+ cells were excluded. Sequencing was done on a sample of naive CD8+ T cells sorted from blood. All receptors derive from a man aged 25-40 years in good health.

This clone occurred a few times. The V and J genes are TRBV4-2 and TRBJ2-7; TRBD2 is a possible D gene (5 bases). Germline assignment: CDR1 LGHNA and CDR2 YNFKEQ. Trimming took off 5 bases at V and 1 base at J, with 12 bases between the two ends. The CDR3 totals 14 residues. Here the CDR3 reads CASSDSADSYEQYF. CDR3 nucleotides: TGTGCCAGCAGCGACTCAGCGGATTCCTACGAGCAGTACTTC.

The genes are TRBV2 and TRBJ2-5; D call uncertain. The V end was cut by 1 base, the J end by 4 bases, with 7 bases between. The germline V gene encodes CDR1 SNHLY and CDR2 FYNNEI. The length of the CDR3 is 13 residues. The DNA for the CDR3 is TGTGCCAGCAGTGAAGTCTTTGCAGAGACCCAGTACTTC. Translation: CASSEVFAETQYF.

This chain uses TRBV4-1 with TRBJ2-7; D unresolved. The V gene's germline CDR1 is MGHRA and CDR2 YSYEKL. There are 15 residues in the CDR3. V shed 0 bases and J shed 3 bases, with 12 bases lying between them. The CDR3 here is CASSQDLGRVYEQYF. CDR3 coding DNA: TGCGCCAGCAGCCAAGATCTCGGAAGGGTCTACGAGCAGTACTTC.

The DNA for the CDR3 is TGTGCCAGCAGCCCCTTAGCGGGGGGAAGCACTGAAGCTTTCTTT. Translating it yields CASSPLAGGSTEAFF. This chain uses TRBV4-2 with TRBJ1-1, with a weak D call TRBD1 (5 bases). Germline CDR1 and CDR2: LGHNA and YNFKEQ. The CDR3 is 15 amino acids. Trimming pared 4 bases from V and 4 bases from J, leaving 16 bases between.

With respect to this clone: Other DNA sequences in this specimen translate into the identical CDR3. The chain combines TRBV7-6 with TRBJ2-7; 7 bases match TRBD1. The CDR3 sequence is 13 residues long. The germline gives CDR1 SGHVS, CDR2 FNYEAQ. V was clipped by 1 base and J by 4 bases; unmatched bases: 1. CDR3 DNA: TGTGCCAGCAGCTTAGAACAGGGGTACGAGCAGTACTTC. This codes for CASSLEQGYEQYF. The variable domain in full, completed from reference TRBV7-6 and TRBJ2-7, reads GAGVSQSPRYKVTKRGQDVALRCDPISGHVSLYWYRQALGQGPEFLTYFNYEAQQDKSGLPNDRFSAERPEGSISTLTIQRTEQRDSAMYRCASSLEQGYEQYFGPGTRLTVT.

CDR3 sequence reads: CASSYSGGYNEQFF. The CDR3 DNA reads as TGTGCCAGCAGTTACAGCGGGGGTTACAATGAGCAGTTCTTC. V and J are TRBV6-6 and TRBJ2-1; TRBD2 matches at 8 bases. The V and J ends lost 2 bases and 4 bases, in that order; junction bases with no gene match: 1. The CDR3 runs to 14 residues. Germline V gene lookup returns CDR1 MNHNY and CDR2 SVGAGI (reference sequence).

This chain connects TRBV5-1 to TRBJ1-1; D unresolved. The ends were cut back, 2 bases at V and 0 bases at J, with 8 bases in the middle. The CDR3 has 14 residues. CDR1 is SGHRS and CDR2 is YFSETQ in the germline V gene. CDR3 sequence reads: CASSLGWMNTEAFF. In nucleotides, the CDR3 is TGCGCCAGCAGCTTAGGCTGGATGAACACTGAAGCTTTCTTT.

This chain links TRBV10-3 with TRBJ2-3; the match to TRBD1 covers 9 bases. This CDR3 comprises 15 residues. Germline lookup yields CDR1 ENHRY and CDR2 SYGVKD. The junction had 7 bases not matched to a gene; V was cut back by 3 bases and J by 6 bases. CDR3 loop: CAISDLGTGLDTQYF. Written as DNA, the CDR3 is TGTGCCATCAGTGATCTAGGGACAGGGTTGGATACGCAGTATTTT.

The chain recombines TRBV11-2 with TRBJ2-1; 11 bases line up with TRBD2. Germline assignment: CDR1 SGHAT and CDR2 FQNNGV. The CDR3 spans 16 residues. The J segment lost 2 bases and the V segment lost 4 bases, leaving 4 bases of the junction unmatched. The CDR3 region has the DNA TGTGCCAGCAGCTGGGGACTAGCGGAGGCCTACAATGAGCAGTTCTTC. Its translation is CASSWGLAEAYNEQFF. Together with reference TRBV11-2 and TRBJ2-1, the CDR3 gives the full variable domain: EAGVAQSPRYKIIEKRQSVAFWCNPISGHATLYWYQQILGQGPKLLIQFQNNGVVDDSQLPKDRFSAERLKGVDSTLKIQPAKLEDSAVYLCASSWGLAEAYNEQFFGPGTRLTVL.

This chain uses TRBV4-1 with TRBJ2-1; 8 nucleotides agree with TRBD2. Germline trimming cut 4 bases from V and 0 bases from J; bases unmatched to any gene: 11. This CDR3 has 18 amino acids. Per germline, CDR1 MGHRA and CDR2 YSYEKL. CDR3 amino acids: CASSPLGGRLSSYNEQFF. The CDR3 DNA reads TGCGCCAGCAGCCCTTTAGGCGGGAGGCTGAGCTCCTACAATGAGCAGTTCTTC.

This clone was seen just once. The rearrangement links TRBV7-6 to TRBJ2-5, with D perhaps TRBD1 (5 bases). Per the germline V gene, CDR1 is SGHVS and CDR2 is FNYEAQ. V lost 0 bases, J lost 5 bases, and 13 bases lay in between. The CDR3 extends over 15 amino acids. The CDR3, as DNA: TGTGCCAGCAGCTTAGCTTTGGGGCCTGCGGAGACCCAGTACTTC. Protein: CASSLALGPAETQYF.

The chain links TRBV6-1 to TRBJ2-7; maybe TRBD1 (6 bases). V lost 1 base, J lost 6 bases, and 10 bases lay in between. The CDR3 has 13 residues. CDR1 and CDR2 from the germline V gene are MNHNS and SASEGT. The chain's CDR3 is CASSEVQGGEQYF. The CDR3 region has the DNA TGTGCCAGCAGTGAAGTTCAAGGGGGCGAGCAGTACTTC.

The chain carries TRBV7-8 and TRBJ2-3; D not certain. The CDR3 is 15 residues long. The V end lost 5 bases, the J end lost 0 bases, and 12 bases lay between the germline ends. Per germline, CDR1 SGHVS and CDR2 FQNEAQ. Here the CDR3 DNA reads TGTGCCAGCAGCCCGCGGCCTACTAGCACAGATACGCAGTATTTT. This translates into CASSPRPTSTDTQYF.

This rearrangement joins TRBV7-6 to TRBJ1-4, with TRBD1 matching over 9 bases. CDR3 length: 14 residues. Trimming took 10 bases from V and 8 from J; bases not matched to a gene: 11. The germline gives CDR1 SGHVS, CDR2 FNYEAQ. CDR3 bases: TGTGCCACCGGATCGGGGACAGGGAGAGAAAAACTGTTTTTT. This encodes CATGSGTGREKLFF.

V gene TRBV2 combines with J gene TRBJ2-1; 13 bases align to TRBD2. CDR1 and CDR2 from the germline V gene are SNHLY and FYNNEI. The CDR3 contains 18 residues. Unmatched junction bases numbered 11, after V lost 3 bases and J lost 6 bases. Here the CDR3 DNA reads TGTGCCAGCAGTGAGCTGGGGACTAGCGGGATAATCGGCAATGAGCAGTTCTTC. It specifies CASSELGTSGIIGNEQFF.

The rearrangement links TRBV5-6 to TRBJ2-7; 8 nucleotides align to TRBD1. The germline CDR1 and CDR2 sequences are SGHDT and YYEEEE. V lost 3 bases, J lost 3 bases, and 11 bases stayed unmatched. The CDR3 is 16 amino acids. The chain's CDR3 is CASSSMQGAFVYEQYF. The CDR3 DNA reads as TGTGCCAGCAGCTCAATGCAGGGGGCGTTCGTCTACGAGCAGTACTTC.

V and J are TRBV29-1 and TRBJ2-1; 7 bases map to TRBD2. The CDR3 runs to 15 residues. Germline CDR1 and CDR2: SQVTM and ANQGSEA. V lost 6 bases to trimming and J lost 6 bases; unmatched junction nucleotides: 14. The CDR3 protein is CSVIRLATNSNEQFF. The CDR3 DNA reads TGCAGCGTGATACGACTAGCCACGAATAGCAATGAGCAGTTCTTC.

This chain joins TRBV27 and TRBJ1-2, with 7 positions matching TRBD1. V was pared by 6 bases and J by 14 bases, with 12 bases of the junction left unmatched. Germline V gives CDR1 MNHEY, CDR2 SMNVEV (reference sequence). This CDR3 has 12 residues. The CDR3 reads CASRAGTAGWTF. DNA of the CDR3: TGTGCCAGCAGGGCCGGGACAGCGGGCTGGACCTTC.

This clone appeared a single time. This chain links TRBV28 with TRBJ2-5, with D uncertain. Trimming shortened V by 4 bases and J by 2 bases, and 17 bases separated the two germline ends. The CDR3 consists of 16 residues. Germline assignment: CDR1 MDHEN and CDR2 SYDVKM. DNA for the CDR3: TGTGCCAGCAGTTGGCCCTACGGGCAGCTACAAGAGACCCAGTACTTC. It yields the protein CASSWPYGQLQETQYF.

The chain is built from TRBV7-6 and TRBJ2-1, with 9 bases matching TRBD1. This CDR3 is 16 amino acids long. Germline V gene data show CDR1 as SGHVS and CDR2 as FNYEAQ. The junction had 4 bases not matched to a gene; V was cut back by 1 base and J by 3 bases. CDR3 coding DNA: TGTGCCAGCAGCTTAGTACCGGGACAGGGCTACAATGAGCAGTTCTTC. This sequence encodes CASSLVPGQGYNEQFF. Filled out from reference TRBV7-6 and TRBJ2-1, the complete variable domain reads GAGVSQSPRYKVTKRGQDVALRCDPISGHVSLYWYRQALGQGPEFLTYFNYEAQQDKSGLPNDRFSAERPEGSISTLTIQRTEQRDSAMYRCASSLVPGQGYNEQFFGPGTRLTVL.

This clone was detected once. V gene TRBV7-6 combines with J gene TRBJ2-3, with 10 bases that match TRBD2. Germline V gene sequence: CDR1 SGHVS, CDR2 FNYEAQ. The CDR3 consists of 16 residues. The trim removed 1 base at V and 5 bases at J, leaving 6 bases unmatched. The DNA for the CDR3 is TGTGCCAGCAGCTTAGGCCTAGCGGGAGCCCAAGATACGCAGTATTTT. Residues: CASSLGLAGAQDTQYF. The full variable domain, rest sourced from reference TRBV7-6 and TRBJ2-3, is GAGVSQSPRYKVTKRGQDVALRCDPISGHVSLYWYRQALGQGPEFLTYFNYEAQQDKSGLPNDRFSAERPEGSISTLTIQRTEQRDSAMYRCASSLGLAGAQDTQYFGPGTRLTVL.

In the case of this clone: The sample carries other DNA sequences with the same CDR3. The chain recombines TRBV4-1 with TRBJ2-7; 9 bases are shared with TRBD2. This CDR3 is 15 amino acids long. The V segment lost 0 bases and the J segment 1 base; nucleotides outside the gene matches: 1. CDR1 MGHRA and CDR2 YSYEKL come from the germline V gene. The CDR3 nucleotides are TGCGCCAGCAGCCAAGATAGCGGGAGTTCCTACGAGCAGTACTTC. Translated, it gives CASSQDSGSSYEQYF.

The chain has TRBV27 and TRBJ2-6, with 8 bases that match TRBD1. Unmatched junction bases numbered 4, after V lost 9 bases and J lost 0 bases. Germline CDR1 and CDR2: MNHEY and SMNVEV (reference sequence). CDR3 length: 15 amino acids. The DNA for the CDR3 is TGTGCCAGTCGGGACAGGAACTCTGGGGCCAACGTCCTGACTTTC. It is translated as CASRDRNSGANVLTF. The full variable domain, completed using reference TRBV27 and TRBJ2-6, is EAQVTQNPRYLITVTGKKLTVTCSQNMNHEYMSWYRQDPGLGLRQIYYSMNVEVTDKGDVPEGYKVSRKEKRNFPLILESPSPNQTSLYFCASRDRNSGANVLTFGAGSRLTVL.

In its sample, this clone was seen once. The CDR3 nucleotides read TGTGCCAGCAGTTACCAGGAAAACTACAATGAGCAGTTCTTC. Encoded protein: CASSYQENYNEQFF. The chain uses TRBV6-5 and TRBJ2-1; D remains ambiguous. Trimming pared 2 bases from V and 3 bases from J, leaving 8 bases between. From germline, CDR1 is MNHEY and CDR2 SVGAGI. The CDR3 totals 14 residues.

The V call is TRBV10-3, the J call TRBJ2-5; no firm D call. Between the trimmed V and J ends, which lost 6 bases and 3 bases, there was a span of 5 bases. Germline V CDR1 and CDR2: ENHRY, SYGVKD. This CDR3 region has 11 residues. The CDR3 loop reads CAISAEETQYF. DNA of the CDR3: TGTGCCATCAGCGCCGAAGAGACCCAGTACTTC.

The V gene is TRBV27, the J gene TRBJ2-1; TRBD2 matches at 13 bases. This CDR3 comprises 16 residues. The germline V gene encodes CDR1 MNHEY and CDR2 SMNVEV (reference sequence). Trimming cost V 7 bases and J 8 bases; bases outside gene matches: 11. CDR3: CASTRTSGRGVHEQFF. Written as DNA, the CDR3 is TGTGCCAGCACCAGGACTAGCGGGAGAGGGGTCCATGAGCAGTTCTTC.

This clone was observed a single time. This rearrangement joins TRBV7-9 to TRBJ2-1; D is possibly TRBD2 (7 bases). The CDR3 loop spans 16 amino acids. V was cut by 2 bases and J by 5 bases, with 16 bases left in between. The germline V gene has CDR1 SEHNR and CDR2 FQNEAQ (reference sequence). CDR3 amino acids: CASSLQWGGPNNEQFF. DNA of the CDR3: TGTGCCAGCAGCTTACAATGGGGGGGCCCGAACAATGAGCAGTTCTTC.

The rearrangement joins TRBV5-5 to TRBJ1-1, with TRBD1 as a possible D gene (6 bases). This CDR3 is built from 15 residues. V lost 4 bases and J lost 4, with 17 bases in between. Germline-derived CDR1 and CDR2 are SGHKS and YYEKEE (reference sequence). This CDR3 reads CASSGRTEGSTEAFF. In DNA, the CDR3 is TGTGCCAGCAGCGGGCGGACAGAAGGGAGCACTGAAGCTTTCTTT.

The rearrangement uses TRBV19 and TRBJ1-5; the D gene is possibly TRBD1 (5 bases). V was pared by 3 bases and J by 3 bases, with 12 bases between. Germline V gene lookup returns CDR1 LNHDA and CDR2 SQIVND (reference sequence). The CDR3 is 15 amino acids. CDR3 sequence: CASSIWGSINQPQHF. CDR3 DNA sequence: TGTGCCAGTAGTATTTGGGGGTCCATCAATCAGCCCCAGCATTTT.

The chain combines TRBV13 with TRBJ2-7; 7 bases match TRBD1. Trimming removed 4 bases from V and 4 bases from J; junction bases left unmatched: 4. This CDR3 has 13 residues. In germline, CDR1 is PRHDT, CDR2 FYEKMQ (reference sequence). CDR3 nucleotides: TGTGCCAGCAGCTCGCAGGGGGTTTACGAGCAGTACTTC. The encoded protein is CASSSQGVYEQYF.